Below are 17 T cell receptor beta chains sequenced from a single sample in a study of T cells in Graves' hyperthyroidism and ophthalmopathy. TCR beta CDR3 regions were amplified from RNA transcripts. Primed by the HTBI set, a first-round RT-PCR was run on the TCR CDR3. TCRdb re-derived calls from the multiplex PCR reads in MiXCR, one entry per CDR3 protein. The profile shows under 350,000 distinct CDR3 sequences, around a fifth of them singletons. Sequences were obtained from blood. The receptors stem from a woman between 50 and 59 years old with Graves' hyperthyroidism.

In its sample, this clonotype was seen many times. The chain links TRBV29-1 to TRBJ2-5, with 10 bases identical to TRBD1. CDR1 is SQVTM and CDR2 is ANQGSEA in the germline V gene. The J segment lost 4 bases and the V segment lost 5 bases, leaving 4 bases of the junction unmatched. CDR3 size: 13 residues. The chain's CDR3 is CSVPGTGVETQYF. CDR3 nucleotide sequence: TGCAGCGTTCCCGGGACAGGGGTAGAGACCCAGTACTTC.

The DNA for the CDR3 is TGTGCCAGCAGCGTATCTAACAACCCACCCACGGATGGCTACACCTTC. It is translated as CASSVSNNPPTDGYTF. This chain uses TRBV9 with TRBJ1-2; D remains unclear. Trimming removed 1 base from V and 6 bases from J, with 19 bases in between. Germline loops: CDR1 SGDLS, CDR2 YYNGEE. The CDR3 is 16 amino acids.

The chain uses TRBV5-4 and TRBJ2-1, with 13 bases fitting TRBD2. The CDR3 length is 16 residues. Germline-derived CDR1 and CDR2 are SGHNT and YYREEE (reference sequence). The J segment lost 9 bases and the V segment lost 2 bases, leaving 8 bases of the junction unmatched. The chain's CDR3 is CASSFTGLAGSGEQFF. DNA of the CDR3: TGTGCCAGCAGCTTTACGGGACTAGCGGGAAGCGGTGAGCAGTTCTTC.

This clonotype showed up just a few times. The chain employs TRBV29-1 and TRBJ2-3; D call uncertain. The CDR3 covers 12 residues. Germline V gene data show CDR1 as SQVTM and CDR2 as ANQGSEA. Trimming took off 3 bases at V and 0 bases at J, with 4 bases between the two ends. The DNA for the CDR3 is TGCAGCGTTGATACTAGCACAGATACGCAGTATTTT. It encodes CSVDTSTDTQYF.

This clonotype was counted ten times or more. This chain links TRBV27 with TRBJ1-6, with 12 nucleotides matching TRBD1. CDR1 is MNHEY and CDR2 is SMNVEV in the germline V gene (reference sequence). The CDR3 contains 14 residues. Trimming took 6 bases from V and 9 from J; bases not matched to a gene: 3. CDR3 region: CASRPGQGASPLHF. For the CDR3, the DNA is TGTGCCAGCAGACCGGGACAGGGGGCTTCACCCCTCCACTTT.

The V and J genes are TRBV12-3 or TRBV12-4 and TRBJ1-3, with a tentative D call TRBD1 (5 bases). V was cut by 5 bases and J by 4 bases, with 12 bases left in between. This CDR3 is 14 amino acids long. The CDR3 DNA reads as TGTGCCAGCAGTGACACAGGAGGCGGAAACACCATATATTTT. It codes for CASSDTGGGNTIYF.

This clonotype was detected many times. The rearrangement uses TRBV28 and TRBJ2-2; TRBD2 is a possible D gene (7 bases). The V end lost 7 bases, the J end lost 4 bases, and 19 bases lay between the germline ends. The CDR3 is made up of 16 amino acids. CDR1 MDHEN and CDR2 SYDVKM come from the germline V gene. CDR3 coding DNA: TGTGCCAGCATGGGCTGGGGGGGCAGTGGCACCGGGGAGCTGTTTTTT. This encodes CASMGWGGSGTGELFF.

This clonotype was seen repeatedly, ten times or more. The gene calls are TRBV29-1 and TRBJ2-3; 7 nucleotides align to TRBD1. The CDR3 loop spans 14 amino acids. Germline trimming cut 7 bases from V and 2 bases from J; bases unmatched to any gene: 9. Germline V lookup: CDR1 SQVTM, CDR2 ANQGSEA. CDR3: CSALQGHLTDTQYF. In DNA form, the CDR3 reads TGCAGCGCGCTACAGGGGCACCTCACAGATACGCAGTATTTT.

CDR3 sequence reads: CASSSQGVAQYF. The CDR3 DNA is TGTGCCAGCAGCTCACAGGGCGTTGCGCAGTATTTT. The chain uses TRBV7-2 and TRBJ2-3; D may be TRBD1 (6 bases). In germline, CDR1 is SGHTA, CDR2 FQGNSA. Trimming removed 4 bases at V and 10 bases at J, with 12 bases between. This CDR3 contains 12 residues. The variable domain in full, with the rest retrieved from reference TRBV7-2 and TRBJ2-3, is GAGVSQSPSNKVTEKGKDVELRCDPISGHTALYWYRQSLGQGLEFLIYFQGNSAPDKSGLPSDRFSAERTGGSVSTLTIQRTQQEDSAVYLCASSSQGVAQYFGPGTRLTVL.

V gene TRBV27 combines with J gene TRBJ2-2; D possibly corresponds to TRBD2 (6 bases). Germline V gene sequence: CDR1 MNHEY, CDR2 SMNVEV (reference sequence). Trimming took 10 bases from V and 6 from J, leaving 18 bases between them. CDR3 length equals 14 residues. CDR3 nucleotide sequence: TGTGCCACAGGACTCGTGAGGGACTCCGGGGAGCTGTTTTTT. It encodes CATGLVRDSGELFF.

This sequence joins TRBV28 and TRBJ1-4, with TRBD1 matching over 8 bases. CDR1 is MDHEN and CDR2 is SYDVKM in the germline V gene. The J segment lost 6 bases and the V segment lost 6 bases, leaving 6 bases of the junction unmatched. The CDR3 is 14 residues long. CDR3 residues: CASSPDRGDEKLFF. The CDR3 coding sequence is TGTGCCAGCAGCCCCGACAGGGGAGATGAAAAACTGTTTTTT.

This clonotype has a count of ten or more. The chain links TRBV7-9 to TRBJ2-5; 7 bases map to TRBD2. The CDR3 has 15 residues. Germline-derived CDR1 and CDR2 are SEHNR and FQNEAQ (reference sequence). V gave up 1 base and J gave up 5 bases; unmatched junction bases: 7. CDR3 amino acids: CASSLEGTTGETQYF. The CDR3 DNA follows: TGTGCCAGCAGCTTAGAGGGGACTACGGGGGAGACCCAGTACTTC.

This clonotype has only a few counts. V gene TRBV5-1 combines with J gene TRBJ2-1, with 8 bases fitting TRBD1. Trimming at V came to 0 bases and at J to 0 bases, leaving 5 bases not matched to a gene. CDR1 SGHRS and CDR2 YFSETQ come from the germline V gene. The CDR3 is 17 amino acids. CDR3 sequence: CASSLGTGGSSYNEQFF. The CDR3 region has the DNA TGCGCCAGCAGCTTGGGAACAGGGGGGAGCTCCTACAATGAGCAGTTCTTC. Using reference TRBV5-1 and TRBJ2-1 for the parts outside the CDR3, the full variable domain is KAGVTQTPRYLIKTRGQQVTLSCSPISGHRSVSWYQQTPGQGLQFLFEYFSETQRNKGNFPGRFSGRQFSNSRSEMNVSTLELGDSALYLCASSLGTGGSSYNEQFFGPGTRLTVL.

V and J are TRBV20-1 and TRBJ2-5; D is unresolved. This CDR3 is built from 13 residues. Germline lookup yields CDR1 DFQATT and CDR2 SNEGSKA (reference sequence). V was clipped by 3 bases and J by 1 base, with 9 bases between them. As DNA, the CDR3 is TGCAGTGCTAGTGGGCAGCCCCAAGAGACCCAGTACTTC. Translating it yields CSASGQPQETQYF.

This clonotype was counted many times. This chain connects TRBV7-2 to TRBJ2-5; D is perhaps TRBD1 (5 bases). This CDR3 contains 15 residues. V lost 1 base and J 4 bases, leaving 13 bases between the germline ends. Germline loops: CDR1 SGHTA, CDR2 FQGNSA. The CDR3 spells CASSLEPGMAETQYF. CDR3 in DNA: TGTGCCAGCAGCTTAGAACCAGGGATGGCAGAGACCCAGTACTTC.

This clonotype has more than one count but fewer than ten. This chain joins TRBV20-1 and TRBJ1-3, with D uncertain. V dropped 2 bases and J dropped 4 bases, with 3 bases sitting between them. CDR3 size: 11 residues. From germline, CDR1 is DFQATT and CDR2 SNEGSKA (reference sequence). CDR3 sequence: CSARRGNTIYF. The CDR3 nucleotides are TGCAGTGCTAGAAGAGGAAACACCATATATTTT.

V and J are TRBV15 and TRBJ2-5; 8 bases are shared with TRBD2. With V trimmed by 0 bases and J by 5 bases, 5 bases remained unmatched. The CDR3 consists of 15 residues. Germline-derived CDR1 and CDR2 are LNHNV and YYDKDF (reference sequence). The CDR3 protein is CATSRDRPGGETQYF. The CDR3 DNA sequence: TGTGCCACCAGCAGAGATCGGCCGGGGGGGGAGACCCAGTACTTC.